This T cell receptor (beta chain) was recovered during a study of blood T cells in healthy people across ages. Looked up from germline, CDR1 is SGDLS and CDR2 is YYNGEE. V gave up 4 bases and J gave up 4 bases, with 15 bases separating them. The length of the CDR3 is 15 residues. The use of a sample-barcoded 5' primer and a J-beta primer mix characterized a second PCR of roughly 6 to 11 cycles. Each CDR3 protein is one row after TCRdb ran MiXCR on the 5' RACE reads. In the table there are 650,000 to 900,000 distinct CDR3 sequences, around 62% of which are singletons. This TCR was sampled from a man younger than 45 in good health. The specimen was blood. The chain couples TRBV9 to TRBJ2-1; D is perhaps TRBD2 (7 bases). The CDR3 sequence is CASSPTGGIYNEQFF. The CDR3 coding sequence is TGTGCCAGCAGCCCGACGGGGGGCATATACAATGAGCAGTTCTTC.